The 10 T cell receptor beta chains listed next were all sequenced from one sample in a study of blood T cell repertoires in COVID-19. The data were produced by immunoSEQ multiplex PCR, yet TCRdb's version contains in-frame clones alone and is incomplete. The sample has a few hundred thousand clones; about 82% are singletons. The sequenced sample consisted of peripheral blood. These receptors were obtained from a woman in her fifties or sixties with acute or convalescent COVID-19.

The chain is built from TRBV19 and TRBJ1-5, with unresolved D. The CDR3 runs 12 residues. The germline V gene has CDR1 LNHDA and CDR2 SQIVND (reference sequence). The V end was cut by 6 bases, the J end by 1 base, with 4 bases between. The CDR3 loop reads CASSYSNQPQHF. The DNA of the CDR3 is TGTGCCAGTAGCTACAGCAATCAGCCCCAGCATTTT.

The chain links TRBV2 to TRBJ2-1; D is unclear. CDR3 size: 17 residues. With 4 bases removed from V and 5 bases from J, the gap between germline ends came to 21 bases. From germline, CDR1 is SNHLY and CDR2 FYNNEI. CDR3 region: CASSGEVAFSLNNEQFF. In DNA, the CDR3 is TGTGCCAGCAGTGGTGAGGTGGCTTTCTCTCTAAACAATGAGCAGTTCTTC.

This clone came up once. The genes are TRBV5-6 and TRBJ1-4, with a tentative D call TRBD1 (6 bases). CDR1 SGHDT and CDR2 YYEEEE come from the germline V gene. This CDR3 is built from 17 residues. V dropped 3 bases and J dropped 0 bases, with 15 bases sitting between them. CDR3 nucleotides: TGTGCCAGCAGCTACACGGGACACCTCGCAACTAATGAAAAACTGTTTTTT. Its translation: CASSYTGHLATNEKLFF.

The rearrangement links TRBV5-6 to TRBJ2-7; a weak D match, TRBD1 (5 bases). V shed 0 bases and J shed 2 bases, with 18 bases lying between them. Germline V lookup: CDR1 SGHDT, CDR2 YYEEEE. The CDR3 contains 17 residues. The CDR3 loop reads CASSLVFGQGITYEQYF. DNA for the CDR3: TGTGCCAGCAGCTTGGTGTTTGGTCAGGGTATTACCTACGAGCAGTACTTC.

V and J are TRBV30 and TRBJ1-5; D remains unclear. The CDR3 covers 13 residues. Trimming shortened V by 3 bases and J by 5 bases, and 11 bases separated the two germline ends. Germline CDR1 reads GTSNPN; CDR2 reads SVGIG (reference sequence). CDR3 sequence (DNA): TGTGCCTGGAGCCCCCCGAGGGATCAGCCCCAGCATTTT. Translation: CAWSPPRDQPQHF.

The chain employs TRBV3-1 (or the pseudogene TRBV3-2) and TRBJ2-1, with 8 bases lining up with TRBD2. Germline CDR1 LGHDT, CDR2 YNNKEL (reference sequence). The CDR3 runs 17 residues. V was pared by 4 bases and J by 3 bases, with 11 bases of the junction left unmatched. The CDR3 region has the DNA TGTGCCAGCAGCCTCCAATCTAGCGGGTCTCTCTACAATGAGCAGTTCTTC. Its translation is CASSLQSSGSLYNEQFF.

This clone was detected only a few times. The rearrangement joins TRBV5-1 to TRBJ2-7; tentatively, D is TRBD1 (5 bases). The CDR3 runs 14 residues. Per the germline V gene, CDR1 is SGHRS and CDR2 is YFSETQ. Deletions cut 7 bases from V and 5 bases from J, with 19 bases between. The CDR3 nucleotides are TGCGCCAGCGGAATGTCTTCGACAGTGGACGAGCAGTACTTC. As protein: CASGMSSTVDEQYF.

For this clone: The same CDR3 arises from other DNA sequences in this sample as well. This chain connects TRBV7-3 to TRBJ1-1; no definite D call. Trimming took off 5 bases at V and 1 base at J, with 8 bases between the two ends. There are 13 residues in the CDR3. The V gene's germline CDR1 is SGHTA and CDR2 FQGTGA. CDR3: CASSRRSNTEAFF. The CDR3 DNA reads TGTGCCAGCAGCCGGCGGTCGAACACTGAAGCTTTCTTT.

V is TRBV18 and J is TRBJ2-7; D ambiguous. The CDR3 totals 13 residues. V dropped 3 bases and J dropped 2 bases, with 8 bases sitting between them. Per germline, CDR1 KGHSH and CDR2 LQKENI. Written as DNA, the CDR3 is TGTGCCAGCTCACCTCGGAGCCCCTACGAGCAGTACTTC. Encoded protein: CASSPRSPYEQYF.

The chain links TRBV4-2 to TRBJ2-7; TRBD2 is a possible D gene (6 bases). Germline CDR1 and CDR2: LGHNA and YNFKEQ. This CDR3 has 17 residues. Trimming pared 1 base from V and 5 bases from J, leaving 21 bases between. DNA of the CDR3: TGTGCCAGCAGCCAAGGGCGGGGTATCCTAAATGGCGACGAGCAGTACTTC. Its protein is CASSQGRGILNGDEQYF.